This T cell receptor (beta chain) was profiled in a study of T cell clonality in common variable immunodeficiency. Overall study results and limits: In common variable immunodeficiency, TCR beta chains reportedly carried fewer deletions and N-nucleotide insertions.

Here immunoSEQ multiplex PCR was the method, and the copy in TCRdb shows in-frame clones only, minus some. The sample has approximately 11,000 clones, none seen only once. Both groups were predominantly of Caucasian heritage. This clone came up a few times. Its antigen is not known. The sequencing input was peripheral blood mononuclear cells. This receptor was obtained from a human donor with common variable immunodeficiency.

CDR3 residues: CAWSRASNYEQYF. The part of the CDR3 DNA that was read is TGTGCCTGGAGCCGAGCTAGCAACTACGAG. The chain couples TRBV30 to TRBJ2-7, with D tentatively TRBD2 (5 bases). The CDR3 goes on 3 residues after the read ends, and that part is filled in from the germline J gene. Per germline, CDR1 GTSNPN and CDR2 SVGIG (reference sequence). V was trimmed by 3 bases and J by 3 bases, leaving 12 bases between them. The CDR3 contains 13 residues.